This T cell receptor beta chain was captured by sequencing in a study of blood T cell repertoires in COVID-19. Study in general: From T cells, B-cell-depleted T cells, or PBMCs came the material, which was cDNA or gDNA.

Authors' processing steps: By means of reference gene primer amplification, nucleated cell counts were estimated. TCRdb keeps only in-frame clones here, not all; method: immunoSEQ multiplex PCR. D and trimming come from the DNA, and the V and J calls and clone size come from that table. This table has more than 250,000 clones, approximately 87% appearing once. The length of the CDR3 is 15 residues. The V gene's germline CDR1 is SQVTM and CDR2 ANQGSEA. V was pared by 5 bases and J by 1 base, with 11 bases of the junction left unmatched. The sample taken for sequencing was peripheral blood. The gene calls are TRBV29-1 and TRBJ2-7, with 7 positions matching TRBD1. The sequence derives from a man aged 55 to 70 who had recovered from COVID-19. The CDR3 protein is CSVTIPGQSSYEQYF. Written as DNA, the CDR3 is TGCAGCGTTACCATACCGGGACAGAGTTCCTACGAGCAGTACTTC.